The rows below give T cell receptor beta chains drawn from one sample of a study of T-cell reconstitution after alpha-beta-depleted transplantation in children. TCRdb reprocessed the PCR reads via MiXCR and lists one record per CDR3 protein. The repertoire has approximately 650,000 distinct CDR3 sequences, about an eighth of them found once; the top ten carry 0.65% to 0.9%. This specimen was PBMCs, taken before TCRalphabeta/CD19-depleted stem cell transplant. The receptors stem from a girl aged 2-15 years with congenital amegakaryocytic thrombocytopenia, due to receive a stem cell transplant. Each CDR3 is given with its conserved first and last residue.

V | CDR3
TRBV7-9 | CASSDLGGLGTEAFF
TRBV11-1 | CASSLGFQGWSSGNTIYF
TRBV20-1 | CSASGPTQQKFLWETQYF
TRBV7-9 | CASSPGFRDGKNQPQHF
TRBV7-3 | CASSNVPPPNTGELFF
TRBV7-6 | CASSLRRFGETQYF
TRBV29-1 | CSVSDTAGDSTDTQYF
TRBV7-8 | CASSLQYYEQYF
TRBV27 | CASTLEHYHKGKSYEQYF
TRBV11-2 | CASLGGGRWGDEQFF
TRBV7-9 | CASSSPVRGYEQYF
TRBV5-1 | CASSLGRTGDYGYTF
TRBV10-1 | CASSEGHLSSYNEQFF
TRBV10-1 | CASSQLGADEQFF
TRBV7-9 | CASSFIEVETQYF
TRBV5-6 | CASSLLRPIRSYEQYF
TRBV7-3 | CASSLSGQPGHIQYF
TRBV20-1 | CSARDDRGLYNSPLHF
TRBV2 | CASSMDREQTQYF
TRBV20-1 | CSAKTDREENQPQHF
TRBV12-3/TRBV12-4 | CATRDRVAENIQYF
TRBV3-1 | CASSQGTPRPYGYTF
TRBV15 | CATSTGTDAVRWNTGELFF
TRBV29-1 | CSVPPSGSSYNEQFF
TRBV5-1 | CASDEGLGGRTETQYF
TRBV20-1 | CSAPMGPTYEQYF